The 18 T cell receptor beta chains below were found in one sample sequenced in a study of CD8+ T cells in alopecia areata. RNA extraction was followed by reverse transcription into cDNA, which acted as the sequencing template. Clones were sequenced by immunoSEQ multiplex PCR, and TCRdb holds only the in-frame ones, with some missing. The sample includes 200,000 to 250,000 clones, about 58% seen only once; the top ten take roughly 1.5%. Treatment described: oral pan-JAK inhibitor, 5-10 mg twice daily. Sample: CD4+ T cells sorted from blood, taken at week 4, from a patient treated with tofacitinib. Receptor source: a human donor with alopecia areata.

The V and J genes are TRBV7-2 and TRBJ1-6; 9 bases line up with TRBD1. This CDR3 comprises 16 residues. The ends lost 0 bases at V and 7 bases at J; junction bases unmatched: 4. The germline gives CDR1 SGHTA, CDR2 FQGNSA. The CDR3 nucleotides are TGTGCCAGCAGCTTAGCCTCGGGACAGGGCAATTCACCCCTCCACTTT. This translates into CASSLASGQGNSPLHF.

This clone was counted between two and nine times. CDR3 sequence (DNA): TGTGCCAGCAGTAACACCCCGGGCAGCTATGGCTACACCTTC. This encodes CASSNTPGSYGYTF. This chain joins TRBV14 and TRBJ1-2; D unclear. Germline V lookup: CDR1 SGHDN, CDR2 FVKESK. The CDR3 has 14 residues. Trimming stripped 6 bases from V and 4 bases from J, with 15 bases between. Full variable domain (rest looked up from reference TRBV14 and TRBJ1-2): EAGVTQFPSHSVIEKGQTVTLRCDPISGHDNLYWYRRVMGKEIKFLLHFVKESKQDESGMPNNRFLAERTGGTYSTLKVQPAELEDSGVYFCASSNTPGSYGYTFGSGTRLTVV.

The chain combines TRBV14 with TRBJ2-5; D perhaps matches TRBD1 (5 bases). Trimming removed 3 bases at V and 3 bases at J, with 14 bases between. The CDR3 extends over 15 amino acids. The V gene's germline CDR1 is SGHDN and CDR2 FVKESK. Written as DNA, the CDR3 is TGTGCCAGCAGCCAGGAAGCAATCAGGGAAGAGACCCAGTACTTC. It encodes CASSQEAIREETQYF.

This clone has just a few counts. The V call is TRBV25-1, the J call TRBJ1-1, with 7 bases fitting TRBD1. The germline V gene encodes CDR1 MGHDK and CDR2 SYGVNS. CDR3 length equals 15 residues. V gave up 3 bases and J gave up 6 bases; unmatched junction bases: 10. Here the CDR3 reads CASSDATGVGAEAFF. The CDR3, as DNA: TGTGCCAGCAGTGACGCTACAGGGGTGGGAGCTGAAGCTTTCTTT.

This clone was counted between two and nine times. This chain connects TRBV5-1 to TRBJ2-7, with 7 bases lining up with TRBD1. Germline CDR1 reads SGHRS; CDR2 reads YFSETQ. This CDR3 region has 16 residues. Germline trimming cut 5 bases from V and 6 bases from J; bases unmatched to any gene: 17. CDR3 region: CASSYTIRTGRGEQYF. The CDR3 nucleotides are TGCGCCAGCAGTTATACTATACGGACAGGTAGAGGCGAGCAGTACTTC.

This clone has more than one count but fewer than ten. This rearrangement joins TRBV29-1 to TRBJ2-2; 12 bases are shared with TRBD2. The germline V gene has CDR1 SQVTM and CDR2 ANQGSEA. The CDR3 covers 16 residues. The V segment lost 6 bases and the J segment 4 bases; nucleotides outside the gene matches: 9. In DNA form, the CDR3 reads TGCAGCGTAGACGGGACTAGCGGGCCCCCCACCGGGGAGCTGTTTTTT. It codes for CSVDGTSGPPTGELFF.

The chain carries TRBV4-1 and TRBJ2-5; 12 bases match TRBD1. V dropped 3 bases and J dropped 5; count of bases not matched to a gene: 7. Looked up from germline, CDR1 is MGHRA and CDR2 is YSYEKL. This CDR3 has 16 amino acids. CDR3 sequence (DNA): TGCGCCAGCAGCCAGGGACAGGGGGCGATTCGGGAGACCCAGTACTTC. It encodes CASSQGQGAIRETQYF.

The chain is built from TRBV11-2 and TRBJ2-6; 8 nucleotides align to TRBD1. The CDR3 totals 18 residues. Per the germline V gene, CDR1 is SGHAT and CDR2 is FQNNGV. V lost 3 bases and J lost 2; bases outside the gene matches: 9. The CDR3 DNA is TGTGCCAGCAGCTTTATCAGGGGGCTGTTCGCTGGGGCCAACGTCCTGACTTTC. Its protein is CASSFIRGLFAGANVLTF. Looking up the rest from reference TRBV11-2 and TRBJ2-6 gives the full variable domain: EAGVAQSPRYKIIEKRQSVAFWCNPISGHATLYWYQQILGQGPKLLIQFQNNGVVDDSQLPKDRFSAERLKGVDSTLKIQPAKLEDSAVYLCASSFIRGLFAGANVLTFGAGSRLTVL.

This clone was detected a few times. The rearrangement uses TRBV27 and TRBJ1-2; D is perhaps TRBD1 (5 bases). The germline CDR1 and CDR2 sequences are MNHEY and SMNVEV (reference sequence). V gave up 4 bases and J gave up 3 bases, with 9 bases separating them. CDR3 length: 13 amino acids. Written as DNA, the CDR3 is TGTGCCAGCAGTTGGGGCCGCGACTATGGCTACACCTTC. Translated, it gives CASSWGRDYGYTF.

V usage is TRBV6-5 and J usage is TRBJ1-1, with 8 bases matching TRBD1. The CDR3 covers 14 residues. Trimming removed 2 bases from V and 5 bases from J; junction bases left unmatched: 4. Germline-derived CDR1 and CDR2 are MNHEY and SVGAGI. The CDR3 region is CASSYDRGLTEAFF. The CDR3 DNA reads as TGTGCCAGCAGTTACGACAGGGGTTTGACTGAAGCTTTCTTT.

J is TRBJ1-2 and V is TRBV7-9; TRBD1 is a possible D gene (5 bases). V lost 5 bases to trimming and J lost 3 bases, with 16 bases between them. This CDR3 spans 15 amino acids. Germline V lookup: CDR1 SEHNR, CDR2 FQNEAQ (reference sequence). In nucleotides, the CDR3 is TGTGCCAGCAGCCCCAGCTTGGGGGAGGACTATGGCTACACCTTC. This encodes CASSPSLGEDYGYTF.

This chain uses TRBV6-1 with TRBJ1-2; the match to TRBD1 covers 8 bases. This CDR3 region has 15 residues. Germline V gene lookup returns CDR1 MNHNS and CDR2 SASEGT. Germline trimming cut 8 bases from V and 4 bases from J; bases unmatched to any gene: 12. The CDR3 region is CASLLRDRSLYGYTF. DNA for the CDR3: TGTGCCAGCCTCCTCCGGGACAGGAGCCTCTATGGCTACACCTTC.

This clone came up a few times. The chain uses TRBV29-1 and TRBJ2-3; possibly TRBD1 for D (5 bases). There are 13 residues in the CDR3. From germline, CDR1 is SQVTM and CDR2 ANQGSEA. Trimming cost V 2 bases and J 2 bases, with 8 bases left between them. CDR3 loop: CSVEQGATDTQYF. The CDR3 DNA sequence: TGCAGCGTTGAACAGGGCGCCACAGATACGCAGTATTTT.

The V call is TRBV29-1, the J call TRBJ2-7; 12 bases are shared with TRBD1. Per germline, CDR1 SQVTM and CDR2 ANQGSEA. The V segment lost 7 bases and the J segment 9 bases; nucleotides outside the gene matches: 16. This CDR3 has 15 residues. The CDR3: CSAHLGGQGALVQYF. DNA for the CDR3: TGCAGCGCCCATTTGGGGGGACAGGGGGCTCTTGTGCAGTACTTC.

This clone was counted at least ten times. V and J are TRBV7-8 and TRBJ2-1, with D perhaps given as TRBD1 or TRBD2 (7 bases each). CDR1 and CDR2 (germline): SGHVS, FQNEAQ. CDR3 length: 13 residues. V gave up 5 bases and J gave up 6 bases, with 11 bases separating them. CDR3 nucleotides: TGTGCCAGCAGCCAGGGGGGGCCCAATGAGCAGTTCTTC. Its protein is CASSQGGPNEQFF.

This sequence joins TRBV30 and TRBJ1-5, with 7 bases matching TRBD1. The CDR3 has 14 amino acids. The germline CDR1 and CDR2 sequences are GTSNPN and SVGIG (reference sequence). The V segment lost 1 base and the J segment 5 bases; nucleotides outside the gene matches: 5. CDR3 DNA: TGTGCCTGGAGTGGACAGGGAGGACATCAGCCCCAGCATTTT. Residues: CAWSGQGGHQPQHF.

J is TRBJ1-6 and V is TRBV18; no clear D. From germline, CDR1 is KGHSH and CDR2 LQKENI. The CDR3 extends over 16 amino acids. Trimming removed 2 bases at V and 0 bases at J, with 8 bases between. The CDR3 protein is CASSPWTSSYNSPLHF. The CDR3 DNA follows: TGTGCCAGCTCACCATGGACGAGCTCCTATAATTCACCCCTCCACTTT. The full variable domain, completed using reference TRBV18 and TRBJ1-6, is NAGVMQNPRHLVRRRGQEARLRCSPMKGHSHVYWYRQLPEEGLKFMVYLQKENIIDESGMPKERFSAEFPKEGPSILRIQQVVRGDSAAYFCASSPWTSSYNSPLHFGNGTRLTVT.

The rearrangement links TRBV29-1 to TRBJ2-7; D possibly corresponds to TRBD1 (6 bases). Trimming took 4 bases from V and 3 from J, leaving 16 bases between them. The CDR3 runs to 14 residues. The germline V gene encodes CDR1 SQVTM and CDR2 ANQGSEA. The CDR3 DNA follows: TGCAGCGTTGGCCCGTCAGGGGCATACTACGAGCAGTACTTC. It yields the protein CSVGPSGAYYEQYF.